This TCR beta chain was identified during a study of T-cell memory formation after mild COVID-19. V was pared by 5 bases and J by 4 bases, with 14 bases between. Germline CDR1 reads SSHAT; CDR2 reads FNYEAQ (reference sequence). This CDR3 is 15 amino acids long. A single record per CDR3 protein comes from TCRdb applying MiXCR to the 5' RACE reads. The repertoire holds about 250,000 distinct CDR3 sequences, with roughly 18% as singletons. This clonotype was observed a few times. The sample taken for sequencing was PBMCs or a T cell subset sorted from them (not recorded which). The rearrangement joins TRBV7-7 to TRBJ2-2, with D perhaps given as TRBD1 or TRBD2 (5 bases each). This TCR derives from a man aged 18-30 years who had mild COVID-19 (a few samples of this study predate the infection). Cell type and time point are not known. The CDR3 is CASSRGAGTTGELFF. The CDR3 coding sequence is TGTGCCAGCAGCCGTGGAGCCGGGACCACCGGGGAGCTGTTTTTT. Combining the CDR3 with reference TRBV7-7 and TRBJ2-2 gives the whole variable domain GAGVSQSPRYKVTKRGQDVTLRCDPISSHATLYWYQQALGQGPEFLTYFNYEAQPDKSGLPSDRFSAERPEGSISTLTIQRTEQRDSAMYRCASSRGAGTTGELFFGEGSRLTVL.